The present TCR beta chain was sequenced within a study of cytomegalovirus exposure and HLA in healthy donors. Assay: immunoSEQ multiplex PCR; the TCRdb copy retains only in-frame clones and omits some. The sample contains around 190,000 clones, roughly 81% of which appear only once. This clone was counted between two and nine times. The clonotype comes from a woman in her twenties or thirties in good health and CMV-seronegative. The specimen sequenced was PBMCs.

CDR3 protein: CASSSQGRGNTIYF. The CDR3 bases are TGTGCCAGCAGCTCCCAAGGGAGAGGAAACACCATATATTTT. This chain connects TRBV5-6 to TRBJ1-3; D not resolved. V lost 3 bases and J 4 bases, leaving 11 bases between the germline ends. The CDR3 consists of 14 residues. Germline V gene sequence: CDR1 SGHDT, CDR2 YYEEEE.